This TCR beta chain was documented in a study of blood T cell repertoires in COVID-19. The repertoire was sequenced with immunoSEQ multiplex PCR; TCRdb's copy has only in-frame clones and lacks some. The table has about 180,000 clones, less than 85% seen once. V trimming: 7 bases; J trimming: 3 bases; junction bases outside the gene matches: 6. This CDR3 has 14 amino acids. CDR1 is LNHDA, CDR2 SQIVND, per germline (reference sequence). The specimen sequenced was peripheral blood. The clonotype was recovered from a human donor in a cohort sampled during active COVID-19. The chain links TRBV19 to TRBJ2-7, with 10 bases matching TRBD1. The CDR3 here is CASKAGQGVYEQYF. CDR3 bases: TGTGCCAGTAAGGCAGGACAGGGGGTCTACGAGCAGTACTTC.